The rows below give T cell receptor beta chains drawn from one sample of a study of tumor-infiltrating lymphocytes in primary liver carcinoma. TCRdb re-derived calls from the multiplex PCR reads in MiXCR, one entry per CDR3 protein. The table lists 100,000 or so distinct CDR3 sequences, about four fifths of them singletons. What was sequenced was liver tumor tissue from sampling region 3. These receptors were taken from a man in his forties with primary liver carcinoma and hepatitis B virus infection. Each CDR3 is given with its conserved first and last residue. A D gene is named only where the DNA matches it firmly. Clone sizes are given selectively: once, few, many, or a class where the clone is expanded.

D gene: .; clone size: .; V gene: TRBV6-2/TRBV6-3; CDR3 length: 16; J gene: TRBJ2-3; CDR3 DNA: TGTGCCAGCGATTACGGGGTGTCCAGGAGTGAAGATACGCAGTATTTT; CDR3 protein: CASDYGVSRSEDTQYF
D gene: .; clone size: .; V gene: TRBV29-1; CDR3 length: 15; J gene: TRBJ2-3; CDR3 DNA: TGCAGCTTTGAGGGCGGGGCCGGCACCGCAGATACGCAGTATTTT; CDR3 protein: CSFEGGAGTADTQYF
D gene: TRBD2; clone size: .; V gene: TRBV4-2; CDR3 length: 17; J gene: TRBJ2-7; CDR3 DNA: TGCGCCAGCAACCAGGAGATGACTAGCGGGAATGTTTACGAGCAGTACTTC; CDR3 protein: CASNQEMTSGNVYEQYF
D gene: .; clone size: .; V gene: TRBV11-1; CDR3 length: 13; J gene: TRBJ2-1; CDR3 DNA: TGTATGAGCAGCCCCCGGAGATACAATGAGCAGTTCTTC; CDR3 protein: CMSSPRRYNEQFF
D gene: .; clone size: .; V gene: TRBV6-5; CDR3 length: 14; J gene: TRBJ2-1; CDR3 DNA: TGTGCCAGCAATTACGAGGGGGGCAACAATGAGCAGATCTTC; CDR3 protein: CASNYEGGNNEQIF
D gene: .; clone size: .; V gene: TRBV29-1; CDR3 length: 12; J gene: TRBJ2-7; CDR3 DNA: TGCAGCGCTGTCAGGGGGGCCTACGAGCAGTACTTC; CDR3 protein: CSAVRGAYEQYF
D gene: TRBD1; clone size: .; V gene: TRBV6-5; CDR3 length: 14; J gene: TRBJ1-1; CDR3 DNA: TGTACCAGCAGTGTGACAGGGAAGGGCACTGAAGTTTTCTTT; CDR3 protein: CTSSVTGKGTEVFF
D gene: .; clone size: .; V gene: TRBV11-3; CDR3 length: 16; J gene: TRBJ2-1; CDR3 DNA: TGTGCCAACAGCCTAGATAGTGGGAGCGGGCACAATGAGCAGTTCTTC; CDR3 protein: CANSLDSGSGHNEQFF
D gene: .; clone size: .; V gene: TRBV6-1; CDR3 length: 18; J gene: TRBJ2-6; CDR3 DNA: TGTGCCAGCAGTGCCAGACAGGTGCGATTCTCTGGGATCAACGTCCTGACTTTC; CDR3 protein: CASSARQVRFSGINVLTF
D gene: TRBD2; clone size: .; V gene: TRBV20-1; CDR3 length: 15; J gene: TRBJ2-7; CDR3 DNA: TGCAGTGCTCGATGGAGCGGGAGTTGGGACCACGAGCAGTACTTC; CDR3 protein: CSARWSGSWDHEQYF
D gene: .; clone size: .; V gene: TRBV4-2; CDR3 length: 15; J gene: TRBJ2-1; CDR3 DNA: TGTGTCAGCAGCCAATCTAGGGGGGGGATCGATGAGCAGTTCTTC; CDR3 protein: CVSSQSRGGIDEQFF
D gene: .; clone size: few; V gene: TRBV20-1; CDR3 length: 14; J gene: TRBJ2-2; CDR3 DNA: TGCAGTGCTAGCCACCGCGGGAACACCGGGGAGCTGTTTTTT; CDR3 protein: CSASHRGNTGELFF
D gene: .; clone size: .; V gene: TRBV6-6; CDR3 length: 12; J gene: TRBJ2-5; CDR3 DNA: TGTGCCAGCATCCCTGACGCGGAGACCCAGTACTTC; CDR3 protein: CASIPDAETQYF
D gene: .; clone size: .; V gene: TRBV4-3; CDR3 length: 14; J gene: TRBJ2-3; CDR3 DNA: TGCACTAGCAGCCAGGGGAGTGCATCAGACACGCAGTATTTT; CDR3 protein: CTSSQGSASDTQYF